One sample yielded the 22 T cell receptor beta chains listed below, sequenced in a study of blood T cell repertoires in COVID-19. Assay used: immunoSEQ multiplex PCR; TCRdb lists only in-frame clones, some missing. The data show some 220,000 clones, with around 80% seen just once and 9.7% held by the top ten. Sequenced material: peripheral blood. The receptors come from a man between 50 and 59 years old with active or convalescent COVID-19.

The table lists this clone with a few counts. The chain couples TRBV6-6 to TRBJ1-6; D is undetermined. The CDR3 is made up of 14 amino acids. CDR1 MNHNY and CDR2 SVGAGI come from the germline V gene (reference sequence). V lost 0 bases and J lost 11, with 11 bases in between. CDR3 nucleotides: TGTGCCAGCAGTTACTCGAGCCCGAATCCACCCCTCCACTTT. It specifies CASSYSSPNPPLHF.

This clone was counted at least ten times. The chain has TRBV9 and TRBJ2-2; TRBD2 might be the D (5 bases). The CDR3 consists of 14 residues. V was pared by 0 bases and J by 7 bases, with 10 bases between. The germline V gene encodes CDR1 SGDLS and CDR2 YYNGEE. CDR3 amino acids: CASSVVEGNGELFF. The CDR3 bases are TGTGCCAGCAGCGTAGTTGAGGGCAACGGGGAGCTGTTTTTT. The full variable domain, in which reference TRBV9 and TRBJ2-2 provide the parts outside the CDR3, is DSGVTQTPKHLITATGQRVTLRCSPRSGDLSVYWYQQSLDQGLQFLIQYYNGEERAKGNILERFSAQQFPDLHSELNLSSLELGDSALYFCASSVVEGNGELFFGEGSRLTVL.

This chain links TRBV4-3 with TRBJ2-5, with a weak D call TRBD1 (6 bases). This CDR3 has 17 residues. CDR1 LGHNA and CDR2 YSLEER come from the germline V gene. V dropped 1 base and J dropped 5 bases, with 20 bases sitting between them. The CDR3 protein is CASSQGVVGDTRETQYF. CDR3 DNA sequence: TGCGCCAGCAGCCAAGGGGTGGTAGGGGACACAAGGGAGACCCAGTACTTC.

The chain links TRBV25-1 to TRBJ2-1; D possibly corresponds to TRBD1 (6 bases). From germline, CDR1 is MGHDK and CDR2 SYGVNS. Trimming took off 4 bases at V and 0 bases at J, with 16 bases between the two ends. The CDR3 totals 17 residues. CDR3 sequence: CASSARGQSSSYNEQFF. The CDR3 nucleotides are TGTGCCAGCAGTGCACGAGGACAGTCCAGCTCCTACAATGAGCAGTTCTTC. The full variable domain, rest sourced from reference TRBV25-1 and TRBJ2-1, is EADIYQTPRYLVIGTGKKITLECSQTMGHDKMYWYQQDPGMELHLIHYSYGVNSTEKGDLSSESTVSRIRTEHFPLTLESARPSHTSQYLCASSARGQSSSYNEQFFGPGTRLTVL.

The gene calls are TRBV30 and TRBJ1-2; 8 bases are a match to TRBD1. Germline V gene lookup returns CDR1 GTSNPN and CDR2 SVGIG (reference sequence). The length of the CDR3 is 13 residues. The trim removed 0 bases at V and 4 bases at J, leaving 1 base unmatched. The CDR3 bases are TGTGCCTGGAGTGTGCAGGGGGCCTATGGCTACACCTTC. Translating gives CAWSVQGAYGYTF.

The J gene is TRBJ2-1, the V gene TRBV19; D gene ambiguous. The V and J ends lost 7 bases and 5 bases respectively, with 6 bases between them. The CDR3 consists of 11 residues. The germline gives CDR1 LNHDA, CDR2 SQIVND (reference sequence). The DNA of the CDR3 is TGTGCCAGTACGGGTGACAATGAGCAGTTCTTC. This translates into CASTGDNEQFF.

This clone was detected only once. CDR3 in DNA: TGTGCCAGCTCATCCGACAGGGACGCTTTCTTT. Amino acid sequence: CASSSDRDAFF. The rearrangement joins TRBV18 to TRBJ1-1; 7 bases fit TRBD1. The CDR3 length is 11 residues. The V gene's germline CDR1 is KGHSH and CDR2 LQKENI. Trimming removed 5 bases from V and 11 bases from J; junction bases left unmatched: 5.

The V call is TRBV7-2, the J call TRBJ1-1; D is uncertain. CDR1 is SGHTA and CDR2 is FQGNSA in the germline V gene. The CDR3 totals 16 residues. Trimming left V 5 bases short and J 2 bases short, with 18 bases between. The chain's CDR3 is CASSPRHGDGNTEAFF. In DNA form, the CDR3 reads TGTGCCAGCAGCCCACGTCACGGGGATGGCAACACTGAAGCTTTCTTT. Full variable domain (missing parts from reference TRBV7-2 and TRBJ1-1): GAGVSQSPSNKVTEKGKDVELRCDPISGHTALYWYRQSLGQGLEFLIYFQGNSAPDKSGLPSDRFSAERTGGSVSTLTIQRTQQEDSAVYLCASSPRHGDGNTEAFFGQGTRLTVV.

The chain joins TRBV7-2 to TRBJ2-7; 7 bases are shared with TRBD2. The germline CDR1 and CDR2 sequences are SGHTA and FQGNSA. J lost 8 bases, V lost 1 base, and 20 bases had no gene match. The CDR3 totals 18 residues. The CDR3 bases are TGTGCCAGCAGCTTAGATTTCTGGTGGTTCAAGGGACTACCCAAGCAGTACTTC. It encodes CASSLDFWWFKGLPKQYF.

V and J are TRBV28 and TRBJ1-4, with 7 bases that match TRBD1. This CDR3 contains 18 residues. The germline gives CDR1 MDHEN, CDR2 SYDVKM. The V segment lost 6 bases and the J segment 0 bases; nucleotides outside the gene matches: 13. CDR3 sequence: CASRHIRDSLPTNEKLFF. The CDR3 DNA sequence: TGTGCCAGCAGACACATCCGGGACAGCTTACCAACTAATGAAAAACTGTTTTTT. Full variable domain (outside the CDR3, taken from reference TRBV28 and TRBJ1-4): DVKVTQSSRYLVKRTGEKVFLECVQDMDHENMFWYRQDPGLGLRLIYFSYDVKMKEKGDIPEGYSVSREKKERFSLILESASTNQTSMYLCASRHIRDSLPTNEKLFFGSGTQLSVL.

This chain uses TRBV15 with TRBJ2-1; 10 nucleotides align to TRBD2. Germline CDR1 reads LNHNV; CDR2 reads YYDKDF (reference sequence). The V gene end was trimmed by 0 bases and the J gene end by 6 bases; junction bases not matched to a gene: 2. The CDR3 is 15 amino acids. The CDR3: CATSRELAGINEQFF. In nucleotides, the CDR3 is TGTGCCACCAGCAGAGAACTAGCGGGAATCAATGAGCAGTTCTTC.

This chain uses TRBV7-2 with TRBJ2-2; 8 positions agree with TRBD1. The germline CDR1 and CDR2 sequences are SGHTA and FQGNSA. Trimming at V came to 5 bases and at J to 7 bases, leaving 15 bases not matched to a gene. The CDR3 has 17 amino acids. CDR3 in amino acids: CASSPWVGQGGDGELFF. DNA of the CDR3: TGTGCCAGCAGCCCCTGGGTCGGACAGGGAGGAGACGGGGAGCTGTTTTTT.

This chain joins TRBV4-3 and TRBJ2-4, with D perhaps matching TRBD2 (7 bases). Per the germline V gene, CDR1 is LGHNA and CDR2 is YSLEER. The CDR3 is made up of 16 amino acids. V was cut by 2 bases and J by 5 bases, with 16 bases left in between. CDR3 in amino acids: CASSQNWGGRENIQYF. The CDR3 nucleotides read TGCGCCAGCAGCCAAAATTGGGGGGGCCGTGAAAACATTCAGTACTTC.

The rearrangement links TRBV27 to TRBJ2-1, with 11 nucleotides matching TRBD1. Germline V CDR1 and CDR2: MNHEY, SMNVEV (reference sequence). The CDR3 runs 15 residues. With 4 bases clipped from V and 2 bases from J, the junction kept 1 base outside the gene matches. The CDR3: CASSSGQGAYNEQFF. In DNA, the CDR3 is TGTGCCAGCAGTTCGGGACAGGGGGCCTACAATGAGCAGTTCTTC.

This clone was seen just once. The V gene is TRBV4-3, the J gene TRBJ1-2; 7 positions match TRBD1. The J segment lost 5 bases and the V segment lost 4 bases, leaving 1 base of the junction unmatched. CDR1 and CDR2 from the germline V gene are LGHNA and YSLEER. The length of the CDR3 is 12 residues. The CDR3: CASSRQGYGYTF. The DNA of the CDR3 is TGCGCCAGCAGCCGACAGGGTTATGGCTACACCTTC.

This clone came up a few times. This chain joins TRBV7-9 and TRBJ2-7; D gene uncertain. Germline CDR1 and CDR2: SEHNR and FQNEAQ (reference sequence). The CDR3 loop spans 14 amino acids. V was cut by 5 bases and J by 3 bases, with 14 bases left in between. The CDR3 coding sequence is TGTGCCAGCAGCCTTTCAGCTTCTAGCTACGAGCAGTACTTC. It codes for CASSLSASSYEQYF.

The sample holds one count of this clone. The chain is built from TRBV6-5 and TRBJ1-5; TRBD1 is a possible D gene (5 bases). CDR1 and CDR2 (germline): MNHEY, SVGAGI. V was clipped by 2 bases and J by 3 bases, with 11 bases between them. This CDR3 is 15 amino acids long. The CDR3 region has the DNA TGTGCCAGCAGTTACGGGGCAGGGCCCAATCAGCCCCAGCATTTT. Its translation is CASSYGAGPNQPQHF.

The V call is TRBV3-1 (or the pseudogene TRBV3-2), the J call TRBJ1-3; 9 bases are a match to TRBD1. With 3 bases clipped from V and 0 bases from J, the junction kept 3 bases outside the gene matches. The germline gives CDR1 LGHDT, CDR2 YNNKEL (reference sequence). The CDR3 consists of 16 residues. CDR3 residues: CASSQGTGSSGNTIYF. In DNA form, the CDR3 reads TGTGCCAGCAGCCAGGGGACAGGGAGCTCTGGAAACACCATATATTTT.

The chain uses TRBV20-1 and TRBJ2-7, with TRBD2 matching over 12 bases. CDR1 DFQATT and CDR2 SNEGSKA come from the germline V gene (reference sequence). The ends lost 3 bases at V and 5 bases at J; junction bases unmatched: 8. CDR3 size: 15 residues. The CDR3 reads CSASGGLAGPNEQYF. The CDR3 bases are TGCAGTGCTAGTGGGGGACTAGCGGGTCCCAACGAGCAGTACTTC.

This chain joins TRBV7-2 and TRBJ2-7; 7 bases map to TRBD2. V lost 2 bases, J lost 2 bases, and 3 bases stayed unmatched. Germline CDR1 is SGHTA and CDR2 is FQGNSA. The CDR3 runs 14 residues. The CDR3 sequence is CASSLWEGPYEQYF. CDR3 nucleotides: TGTGCCAGCAGCTTATGGGAGGGACCCTACGAGCAGTACTTC.

The chain recombines TRBV7-3 with TRBJ2-3; 7 nucleotides agree with TRBD1. Looked up from germline, CDR1 is SGHTA and CDR2 is FQGTGA. Germline trimming cut 1 base from V and 5 bases from J; bases unmatched to any gene: 6. There are 15 residues in the CDR3. The CDR3 sequence is CASSLRQGSLDTQYF. CDR3 sequence (DNA): TGTGCCAGCAGCTTAAGACAGGGCTCCCTAGATACGCAGTATTTT.

CDR3 amino acids: CASSNSARDDNQPQHF. CDR3 nucleotide sequence: TGTGCCAGCAGCAACTCGGCCAGGGATGACAATCAGCCCCAGCATTTT. The chain employs TRBV21-1 and TRBJ1-5; the table gives TRBD1 as D, unverified against the DNA. TRBV21-1 corresponds to a pseudogene. The CDR3 runs 16 residues.